This T cell receptor beta chain was sequenced for a study of tumor-infiltrating lymphocytes in primary liver carcinoma. Study-wide context: Primary liver carcinoma, confirmed by histopathology, was surgically resected. General study points: The study used bulk unsorted samples and so did not compare CD4+ and CD8+ repertoires. Tumor region pairs overlapped more than did tumor-adjacent and tumor-blood pairs.

With 0 bases removed from V and 4 bases from J, the gap between germline ends came to 10 bases. This CDR3 region has 14 residues. Looked up from germline, CDR1 is ENHRY and CDR2 is SYGVKD. The study extracted blood RNA from unsorted whole blood and also extracted germline DNA. Chronic HBV infection, untreated so far, was present in the patients. With regard to this clonotype: Its specificity is unknown.

The researchers produced TCR beta cDNA from roughly 550 ng total RNA with a constant-region primer. Nested multiplex PCR, run for three rounds with slightly modified ARM-PCR, yielded TCR beta libraries. With TRBV1-TRBV30 forward primers and a C-beta reverse primer, the first two PCR rounds were run for roughly 10 cycles each. TCRdb re-called the multiplex PCR reads with MiXCR, one entry per CDR3 protein. The table shows about 200,000 distinct CDR3 sequences, with around three fifths occurring only once. The V call is TRBV10-3, the J call TRBJ2-7; D gene unclear. This clonotype originated in an older woman with primary liver carcinoma and hepatitis B virus infection. The sample comprised peripheral blood. CDR3 in DNA: TGTGCCATCAGTGAGTCGTTCTTGACTTACGAGCAGTACTTC. Translated: CAISESFLTYEQYF.